This T cell receptor (beta chain) was identified during a study of blood T cells in healthy people across ages. Using a J-beta primer mix together with a sample-barcoded 5' primer, a second PCR was run for roughly 6 to 11 cycles. TCRdb re-called the 5' RACE reads through MiXCR, storing one row per CDR3 protein. The sample has more than 500,000 distinct CDR3 sequences, about 25% seen once. The germline V gene encodes CDR1 PRHDT and CDR2 FYEKMQ (reference sequence). V was shortened by 1 base and J by 2 bases, with 8 bases between the two germline ends. There are 14 residues in the CDR3. On this clonotype itself: Antigen specificity is unknown.

The study, taken as a whole, reports: Because donor CMV status was unknown, expanded clonotype changes were possibly confounded. Estimated diversity that came from one million T cells was considered an underestimate.

No fewer than 5.5 micrograms of total RNA were isolated from every sample. This TCR derives from a woman in her seventies in good health. Sample: blood. The chain uses TRBV13 and TRBJ1-2; D remains unclear. The CDR3 DNA follows: TGTGCCAGCAGCTTAGTCGGCAGCAACTATGGCTACACCTTC. Translated: CASSLVGSNYGYTF.